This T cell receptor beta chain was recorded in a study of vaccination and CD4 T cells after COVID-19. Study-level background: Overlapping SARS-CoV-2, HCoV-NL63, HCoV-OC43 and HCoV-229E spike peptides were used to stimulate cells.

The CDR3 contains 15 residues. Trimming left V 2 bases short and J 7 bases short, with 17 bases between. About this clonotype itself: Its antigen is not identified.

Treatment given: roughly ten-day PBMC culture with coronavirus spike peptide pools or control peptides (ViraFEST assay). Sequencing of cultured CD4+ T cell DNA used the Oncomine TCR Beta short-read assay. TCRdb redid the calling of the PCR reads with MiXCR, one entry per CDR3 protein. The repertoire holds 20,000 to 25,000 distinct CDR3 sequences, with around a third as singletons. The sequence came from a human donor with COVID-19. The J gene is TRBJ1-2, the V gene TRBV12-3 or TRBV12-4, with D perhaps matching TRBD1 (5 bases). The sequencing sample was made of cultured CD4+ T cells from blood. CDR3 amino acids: CASSLPRFRGSGYTF. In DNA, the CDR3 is TGTGCCAGCAGTTTACCCCGGTTTAGGGGTAGTGGCTACACCTTC.